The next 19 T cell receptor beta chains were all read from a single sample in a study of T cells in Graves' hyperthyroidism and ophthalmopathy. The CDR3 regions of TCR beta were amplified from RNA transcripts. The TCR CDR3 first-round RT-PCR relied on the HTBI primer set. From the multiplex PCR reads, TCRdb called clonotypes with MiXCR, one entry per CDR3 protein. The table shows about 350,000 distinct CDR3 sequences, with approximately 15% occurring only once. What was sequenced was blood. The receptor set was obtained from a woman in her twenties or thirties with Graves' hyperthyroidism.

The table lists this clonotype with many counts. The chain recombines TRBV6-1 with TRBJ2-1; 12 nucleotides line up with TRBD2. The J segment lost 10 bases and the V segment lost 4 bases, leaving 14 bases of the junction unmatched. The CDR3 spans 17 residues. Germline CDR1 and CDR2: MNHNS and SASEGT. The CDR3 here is CASSGGLAGFAGEEQFF. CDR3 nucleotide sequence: TGTGCCAGCAGTGGGGGACTAGCGGGTTTCGCCGGGGAAGAGCAGTTCTTC.

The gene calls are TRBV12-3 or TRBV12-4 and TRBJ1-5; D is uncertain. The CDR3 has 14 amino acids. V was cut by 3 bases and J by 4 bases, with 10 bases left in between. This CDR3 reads CASSFAVLNQPQHF. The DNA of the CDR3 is TGTGCCAGCAGTTTCGCAGTCCTAAATCAGCCCCAGCATTTT.

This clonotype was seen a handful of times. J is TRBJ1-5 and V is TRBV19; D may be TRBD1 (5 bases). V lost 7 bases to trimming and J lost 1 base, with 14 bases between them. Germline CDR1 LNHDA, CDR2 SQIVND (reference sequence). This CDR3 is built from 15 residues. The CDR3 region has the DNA TGTGCCAGTACGATTTGGGGGTACAGCAATCAGCCCCAGCATTTT. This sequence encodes CASTIWGYSNQPQHF. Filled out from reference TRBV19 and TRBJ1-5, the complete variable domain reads DGGITQSPKYLFRKEGQNVTLSCEQNLNHDAMYWYRQDPGQGLRLIYYSQIVNDFQKGDIAEGYSVSREKKESFPLTVTSAQKNPTAFYLCASTIWGYSNQPQHFGDGTRLSIL.

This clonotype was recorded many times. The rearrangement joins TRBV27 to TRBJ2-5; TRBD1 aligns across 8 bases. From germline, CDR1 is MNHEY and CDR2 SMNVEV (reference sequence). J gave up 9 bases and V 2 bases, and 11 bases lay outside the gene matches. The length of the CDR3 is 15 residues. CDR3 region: CASSLLQGALRSQYF. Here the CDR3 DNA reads TGTGCCAGCAGTTTACTTCAGGGGGCCCTACGATCCCAGTACTTC.

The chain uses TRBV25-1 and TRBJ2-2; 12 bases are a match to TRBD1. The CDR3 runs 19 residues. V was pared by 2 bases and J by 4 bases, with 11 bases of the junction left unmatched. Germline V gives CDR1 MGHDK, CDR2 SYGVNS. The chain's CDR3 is CASSETSGQGASGTGELFF. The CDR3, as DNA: TGTGCCAGCAGTGAAACTTCGGGACAGGGGGCCTCGGGCACCGGGGAGCTGTTTTTT.

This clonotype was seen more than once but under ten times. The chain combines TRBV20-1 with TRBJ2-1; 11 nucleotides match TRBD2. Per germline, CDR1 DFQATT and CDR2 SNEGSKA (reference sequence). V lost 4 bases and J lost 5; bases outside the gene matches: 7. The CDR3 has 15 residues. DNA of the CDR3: TGCAGTGCTACGCAGACTAGCGGGATCCACAATGAGCAGTTCTTC. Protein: CSATQTSGIHNEQFF.

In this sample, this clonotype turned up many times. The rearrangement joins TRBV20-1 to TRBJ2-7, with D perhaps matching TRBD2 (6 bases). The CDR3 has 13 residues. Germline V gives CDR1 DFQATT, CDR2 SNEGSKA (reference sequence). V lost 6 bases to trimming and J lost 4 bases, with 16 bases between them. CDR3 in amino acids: CSAMGREEYEQYF. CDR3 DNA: TGCAGTGCCATGGGGCGGGAAGAGTACGAGCAGTACTTC.

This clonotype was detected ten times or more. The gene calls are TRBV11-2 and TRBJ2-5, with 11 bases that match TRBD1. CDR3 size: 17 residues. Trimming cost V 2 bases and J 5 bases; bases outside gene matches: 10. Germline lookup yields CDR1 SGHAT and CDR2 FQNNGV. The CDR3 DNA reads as TGTGCCAGCAGCTTAAAATGGGACAGGGGGTCCTCCGAGACCCAGTACTTC. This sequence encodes CASSLKWDRGSSETQYF.

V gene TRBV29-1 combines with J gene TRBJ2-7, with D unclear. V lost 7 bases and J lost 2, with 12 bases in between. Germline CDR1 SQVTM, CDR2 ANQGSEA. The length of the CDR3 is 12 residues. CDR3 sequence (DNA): TGCAGCGCAATGGACGGAACCTACGAGCAGTACTTC. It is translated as CSAMDGTYEQYF.

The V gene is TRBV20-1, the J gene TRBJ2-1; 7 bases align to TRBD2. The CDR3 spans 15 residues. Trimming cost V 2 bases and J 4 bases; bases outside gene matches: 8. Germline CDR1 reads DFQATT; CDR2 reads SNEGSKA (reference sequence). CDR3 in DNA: TGCAGTGCTAGATATCCAGCGGGAAGATACAATGAGCAGTTCTTC. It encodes CSARYPAGRYNEQFF.

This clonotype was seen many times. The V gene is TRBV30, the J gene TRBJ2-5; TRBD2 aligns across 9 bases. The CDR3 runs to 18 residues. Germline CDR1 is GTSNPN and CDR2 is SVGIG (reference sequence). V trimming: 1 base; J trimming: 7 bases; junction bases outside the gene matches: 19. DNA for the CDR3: TGTGCCTGGAGTGACGGGCACGAAATTGCCAGGCGGGGGGGGACCCAGTACTTC. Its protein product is CAWSDGHEIARRGGTQYF.

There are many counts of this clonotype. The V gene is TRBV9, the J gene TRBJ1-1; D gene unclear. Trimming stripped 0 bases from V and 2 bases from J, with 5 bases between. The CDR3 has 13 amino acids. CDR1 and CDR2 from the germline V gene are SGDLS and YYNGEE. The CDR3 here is CASSVVDNTEAFF. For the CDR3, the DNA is TGTGCCAGCAGCGTAGTGGATAACACTGAAGCTTTCTTT.

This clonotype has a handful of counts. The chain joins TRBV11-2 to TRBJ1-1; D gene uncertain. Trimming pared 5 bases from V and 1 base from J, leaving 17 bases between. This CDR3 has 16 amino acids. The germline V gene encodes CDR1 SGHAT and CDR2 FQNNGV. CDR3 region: CASSPDLRAANTEAFF. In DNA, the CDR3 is TGTGCCAGCAGCCCGGACTTACGAGCAGCGAACACTGAAGCTTTCTTT. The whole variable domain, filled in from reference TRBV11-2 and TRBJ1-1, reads EAGVAQSPRYKIIEKRQSVAFWCNPISGHATLYWYQQILGQGPKLLIQFQNNGVVDDSQLPKDRFSAERLKGVDSTLKIQPAKLEDSAVYLCASSPDLRAANTEAFFGQGTRLTVV.

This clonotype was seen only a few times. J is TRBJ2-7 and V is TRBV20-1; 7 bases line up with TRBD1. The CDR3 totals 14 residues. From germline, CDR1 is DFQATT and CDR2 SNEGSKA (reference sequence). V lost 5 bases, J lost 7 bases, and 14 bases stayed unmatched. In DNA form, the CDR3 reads TGCAGTGCTGCACCGGGACAGCGGCCCGAGGAGCAGTACTTC. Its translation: CSAAPGQRPEEQYF.

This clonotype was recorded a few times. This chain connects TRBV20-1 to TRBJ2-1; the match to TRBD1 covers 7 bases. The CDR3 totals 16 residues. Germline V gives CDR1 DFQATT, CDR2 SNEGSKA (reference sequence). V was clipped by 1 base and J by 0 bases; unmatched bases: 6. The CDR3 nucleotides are TGCAGTGCTAGAGTTTCGGGACAGAGCTCCTACAATGAGCAGTTCTTC. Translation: CSARVSGQSSYNEQFF.

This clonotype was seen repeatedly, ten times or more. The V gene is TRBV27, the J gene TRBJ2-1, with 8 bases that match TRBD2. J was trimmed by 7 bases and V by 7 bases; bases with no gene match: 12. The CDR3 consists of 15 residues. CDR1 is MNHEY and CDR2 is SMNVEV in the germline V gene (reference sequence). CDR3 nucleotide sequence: TGTGCCAGCATCCGAGGGACGGGAGGGGTTAATGAGCAGTTCTTC. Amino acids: CASIRGTGGVNEQFF.

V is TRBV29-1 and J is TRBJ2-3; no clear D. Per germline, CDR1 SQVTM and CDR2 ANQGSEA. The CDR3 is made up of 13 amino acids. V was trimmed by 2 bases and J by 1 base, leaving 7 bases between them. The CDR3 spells CSVEMVRTDTQYF. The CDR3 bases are TGCAGCGTTGAAATGGTACGCACAGATACGCAGTATTTT.

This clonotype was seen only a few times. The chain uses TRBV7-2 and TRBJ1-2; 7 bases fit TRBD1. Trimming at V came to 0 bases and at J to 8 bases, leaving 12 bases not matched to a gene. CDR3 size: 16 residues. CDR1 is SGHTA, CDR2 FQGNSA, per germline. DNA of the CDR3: TGTGCCAGCAGCTTAGCGGGCCAGGGGGTTTATAGCGGCTACACCTTC. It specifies CASSLAGQGVYSGYTF. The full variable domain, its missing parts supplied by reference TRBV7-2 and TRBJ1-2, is GAGVSQSPSNKVTEKGKDVELRCDPISGHTALYWYRQSLGQGLEFLIYFQGNSAPDKSGLPSDRFSAERTGGSVSTLTIQRTQQEDSAVYLCASSLAGQGVYSGYTFGSGTRLTVV.

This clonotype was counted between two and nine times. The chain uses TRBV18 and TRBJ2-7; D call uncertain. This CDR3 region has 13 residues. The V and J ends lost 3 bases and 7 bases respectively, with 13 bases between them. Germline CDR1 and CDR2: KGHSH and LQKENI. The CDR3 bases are TGTGCCAGCTCACCCCCTGACATGAGGGAGCAGTACTTC. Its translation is CASSPPDMREQYF.